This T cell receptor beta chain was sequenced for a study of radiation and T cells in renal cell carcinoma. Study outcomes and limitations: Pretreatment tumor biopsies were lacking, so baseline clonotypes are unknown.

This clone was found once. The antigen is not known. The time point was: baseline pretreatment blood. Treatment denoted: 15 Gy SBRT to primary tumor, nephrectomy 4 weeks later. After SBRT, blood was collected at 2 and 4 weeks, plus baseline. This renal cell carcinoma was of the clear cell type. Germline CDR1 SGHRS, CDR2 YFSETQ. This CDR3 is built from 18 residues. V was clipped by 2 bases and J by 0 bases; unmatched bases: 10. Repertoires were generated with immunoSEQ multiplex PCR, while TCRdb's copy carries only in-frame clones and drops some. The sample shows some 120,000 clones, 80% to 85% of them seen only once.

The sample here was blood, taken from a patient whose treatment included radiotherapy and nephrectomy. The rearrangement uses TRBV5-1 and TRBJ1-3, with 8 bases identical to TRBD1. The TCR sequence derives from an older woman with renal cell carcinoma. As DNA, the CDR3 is TGCGCCAGCAGCTTAACTCTCACCGGGACAGGCTCTGGAAACACCATATATTTT. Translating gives CASSLTLTGTGSGNTIYF.